This TCR beta chain came from a study of blood T cell repertoires in COVID-19. Study-wide context: The origin of the acute and convalescent COVID-19 samples was the United States, Italy and Spain.

This CDR3 contains 13 residues. Germline CDR1 reads SGHTS; CDR2 reads YDEGEE. V dropped 0 bases and J dropped 5 bases, with 6 bases sitting between them. Sequencing was performed with immunoSEQ multiplex PCR; in TCRdb, only in-frame clones are kept and a portion is missing. The sample includes a few hundred thousand clones, approximately 90% of them seen just once. Adults between roughly 18 and 95 years of age took part from fewer than 30 US areas. Which cohort a participant joined came from the clinical history participants gave. The sequence came from a woman aged 40 to 50 who had been exposed to COVID-19. Sequenced sample: PBMCs or T cells enriched from blood (not recorded which). The chain links TRBV5-8 to TRBJ1-5, with D uncertain. Here the CDR3 DNA reads TGTGCCAGCAGCTTGGACAGCTATCAGCCCCAGCATTTT. It is translated as CASSLDSYQPQHF.